A selection of T cell receptor beta chains follows, all from one sample in a study of control samples from healthy donors and cancer patients. Profiling relied on immunoSEQ multiplex PCR, and the TCRdb table lists in-frame clones only, not all of them. This table has fewer than 15,000 clones, roughly 77% appearing once. Sample: formalin-fixed, paraffin-embedded tissue. The receptor set was obtained from a female donor with lung cancer. Each CDR3 is given with its conserved first and last residue. Each record gives: J gene, D gene, clone size, V gene, CDR3 DNA, CDR3 protein. The D gene is left open where the match is weak. The size entry is marked missing in some rows and otherwise reads once, few, many or a size class.

J: TRBJ1-4; D: TRBD1; size: NA; V: TRBV5-6; DNA: TGTGCCAGCTCTCAGACAGGGGGGGATGAAAAACTGTTTTTT; CDR3: CASSQTGGDEKLFF
J: TRBJ1-4; D: NA; size: once; V: TRBV11-2; DNA: TGTGCCAGCAGCTTAGCGACGACTTGGACAGCTAATGAAAAACTGTTTTTT; CDR3: CASSLATTWTANEKLFF
J: TRBJ2-1; D: TRBD2; size: NA; V: TRBV10-3; DNA: TGTGCCATCAGTGAGTCAGCTAGCGGGAGGACCGCCTCCTACAATGAGCAGTTCTTC; CDR3: CAISESASGRTASYNEQFF
J: TRBJ1-1; D: TRBD1; size: medium-sized; V: TRBV10-3; DNA: TGTGCCATCAGTGATCTAGCGGACAGGTCCATATTGAACACTGAAGCTTTCTTT; CDR3: CAISDLADRSILNTEAFF
J: TRBJ2-2; D: TRBD2; size: once; V: TRBV30; DNA: TGTGCCCGGCAAGGGACTAGGGGATATACCGGGGAGCTGTTTTTT; CDR3: CARQGTRGYTGELFF
J: TRBJ1-6; D: NA; size: NA; V: TRBV12-3/TRBV12-4; DNA: TGTGCCAGCAGTTTAGTGGTTAATTCACCCCTCCACTTT; CDR3: CASSLVVNSPLHF
J: TRBJ1-5; D: NA; size: NA; V: TRBV9; DNA: TGTGCCAGCAGCGTTGGGACTCCGGGGCAAGGGCCCCAGCATTTT; CDR3: CASSVGTPGQGPQHF
J: TRBJ2-7; D: NA; size: NA; V: TRBV14; DNA: TGTGCCAGCAGCCTTGTAGGACCCTACGAGCAGTACTTC; CDR3: CASSLVGPYEQYF
J: TRBJ2-7; D: TRBD2; size: NA; V: TRBV10-3; DNA: TGTGCCATCAAAGCGGGAGGGGTTTACGAGCAGTACTTC; CDR3: CAIKAGGVYEQYF
J: TRBJ1-2; D: NA; size: NA; V: TRBV11-2; DNA: TGTGCCAGCAGCTCGACCGCAGTCTATGGCTACACCTTC; CDR3: CASSSTAVYGYTF
J: TRBJ2-1; D: NA; size: NA; V: TRBV25-1; DNA: TGTGCCAGCAGTGATCTTCTCGGGAGTGAGCAGTTCTTC; CDR3: CASSDLLGSEQFF
J: TRBJ2-3; D: NA; size: once; V: TRBV4-2; DNA: TGTGCCAGCAGCCAAGATGGGGGGAGACTCGGCACAGATACGCAGTATTTT; CDR3: CASSQDGGRLGTDTQYF
J: TRBJ1-3; D: NA; size: NA; V: TRBV2; DNA: TGTGCCAGCACCTTAAGGCGACGGCGGGACACCATATATTTT; CDR3: CASTLRRRRDTIYF
J: TRBJ1-2; D: TRBD1; size: NA; V: TRBV5-1; DNA: TGCGCCAGCAACCCCTGGACAGGGGTGGACTATGGCTACACCTTC; CDR3: CASNPWTGVDYGYTF
J: TRBJ2-1; D: TRBD2; size: NA; V: TRBV4-3; DNA: TGCGCCAGCAGCCAAGATCCCCCCTGGACTAGCGGGAGAAGGGTGGATTACAATGAGCAGTTCTTC; CDR3: CASSQDPPWTSGRRVDYNEQFF
J: TRBJ2-1; D: TRBD1; size: few; V: TRBV7-2; DNA: TGTGCCAGCAGCTTAGGGGGACAGGGGGCAGGGGAGCAGTTCTTC; CDR3: CASSLGGQGAGEQFF
J: TRBJ1-6; D: NA; size: NA; V: TRBV18; DNA: TGTGCCAGCTCACCACCGGTAGAGAATTCACCCCTCCACTTT; CDR3: CASSPPVENSPLHF
J: TRBJ1-1; D: TRBD1; size: NA; V: TRBV5-1; DNA: TGCGCCAGCAGATTAGGACAGGGAGGGTTTGAAGCTTTCTTT; CDR3: CASRLGQGGFEAFF
J: TRBJ1-2; D: NA; size: few; V: TRBV14; DNA: TGTGCCAGCAGCCAAGTGGCGGGGAACTATGGCTACACCTTC; CDR3: CASSQVAGNYGYTF
J: TRBJ1-1; D: NA; size: NA; V: TRBV21-1; DNA: TGTGCCAGCACCCTTAGGACAGGTCTTCCCTCGGACACTGAAGCTTTCTTT; CDR3: CASTLRTGLPSDTEAFF
J: TRBJ1-1; D: NA; size: NA; V: TRBV4-2; DNA: TGTGCCAGCAGCCAAGATCTAGAGGGGCGGGAAGCTTTCTTT; CDR3: CASSQDLEGREAFF
J: TRBJ1-3; D: NA; size: once; V: TRBV5-1; DNA: TGCGCCAGCAGCTTGGATGGGACAGGAAACACCATATATTTT; CDR3: CASSLDGTGNTIYF
J: TRBJ2-7; D: TRBD1; size: NA; V: TRBV6-5; DNA: TGTGCCACCGTAGGACAGGGGATCACTGGCGAGCAGTACTTC; CDR3: CATVGQGITGEQYF
J: TRBJ2-3; D: NA; size: NA; V: TRBV18; DNA: TGTGCCAGCTCACCTAGGACAGCTAGCACAGATACGCAGTATTTT; CDR3: CASSPRTASTDTQYF
J: TRBJ1-2; D: NA; size: few; V: TRBV14; DNA: TGTGCCAGCAGCCAACAAACTAACTATGGCTACACCTTC; CDR3: CASSQQTNYGYTF
J: TRBJ2-2; D: NA; size: NA; V: TRBV7-6; DNA: TGTGCCAGCAGCTTAATAGTGGAGGGGGGCACCGGGGAGCTGTTTTTT; CDR3: CASSLIVEGGTGELFF
J: TRBJ1-1; D: TRBD1; size: once; V: TRBV19; DNA: TGTGCCAGTAACAGCCTAGGCAGGGGGCCGAACACTGAAGCTTTCTTT; CDR3: CASNSLGRGPNTEAFF
J: TRBJ1-2; D: NA; size: NA; V: TRBV6-2/TRBV6-3; DNA: TGTGCCAGCAGTTTCGCGTCTAGCGGTGGCTACACCTTC; CDR3: CASSFASSGGYTF
J: TRBJ2-1; D: NA; size: NA; V: TRBV27; DNA: TGTGCCAGCGCTCCAACCCTCGGCTCCGTGCTCATCGATGAGCAGTTCTTC; CDR3: CASAPTLGSVLIDEQFF
J: TRBJ1-6; D: NA; size: once; V: TRBV6-5; DNA: TGTGCCAGCAGTTACTCGGGCAGGGTTGATTCACCCCTCCACTTT; CDR3: CASSYSGRVDSPLHF
J: TRBJ2-5; D: TRBD1; size: NA; V: TRBV10-3; DNA: TGTGCCATCAGTGAGCCCCAGGGGGCCACAGAGACCCAGTACTTC; CDR3: CAISEPQGATETQYF
J: TRBJ2-3; D: NA; size: few; V: TRBV7-3; DNA: TGTGCCAGCAGCTTACCGGGGGGCTGGCAGTATTTT; CDR3: CASSLPGGWQYF
J: TRBJ2-7; D: TRBD1; size: few; V: TRBV10-3; DNA: TGTGCCATCAGTGGGGCCCAGGACAGGGCCGACTACGAGCAGTACTTC; CDR3: CAISGAQDRADYEQYF
J: TRBJ2-3; D: NA; size: NA; V: TRBV7-6; DNA: TGTGCCAGCAGCTTCTGGGTCGCGAGTGACACAGATACGCAGTATTTT; CDR3: CASSFWVASDTDTQYF
J: TRBJ1-5; D: NA; size: few; V: TRBV6-5; DNA: TGTGCCAGCAGGGATAGGGGGCCCCAGCATTTT; CDR3: CASRDRGPQHF
J: TRBJ2-7; D: TRBD2; size: NA; V: TRBV14; DNA: TGTGCCAGCAGCCAAATCATAGCGGGAGGGCCTTACGAGCAGTACTTC; CDR3: CASSQIIAGGPYEQYF
J: TRBJ1-3; D: TRBD1; size: NA; V: TRBV7-7; DNA: TGTGCTAGCAGCCCCGAGGACAGGGGCGGAAACACCATATATTTT; CDR3: CASSPEDRGGNTIYF
J: TRBJ1-5; D: NA; size: NA; V: TRBV4-2; DNA: TGTGCCAGCAGCCAAGGGAGGGGGACGGGTCAGCCCCAGCATTTT; CDR3: CASSQGRGTGQPQHF
J: TRBJ2-7; D: NA; size: NA; V: TRBV7-2; DNA: TGTGCCAGCAGCTTAGAGGGGTATGGGACGGGGACCTACGAGCAGTACTTC; CDR3: CASSLEGYGTGTYEQYF
J: TRBJ1-1; D: NA; size: NA; V: TRBV6-5; DNA: TGTGCCAGCAGTCCTTACCGGGGGCTTGGCACTGAAGCTTTCTTT; CDR3: CASSPYRGLGTEAFF
J: TRBJ1-6; D: TRBD1; size: NA; V: TRBV9; DNA: TGTGCCAGCAGCCTAGACAGGGGTAATTCACCCCTCCACTTT; CDR3: CASSLDRGNSPLHF
J: TRBJ2-1; D: TRBD2; size: once; V: TRBV4-1; DNA: TGCGCCAGCAGCACCCAGCGGGGGGACAATGAGCAGTTCTTC; CDR3: CASSTQRGDNEQFF
J: TRBJ1-2; D: NA; size: few; V: TRBV19; DNA: TGTGCCAGCCGCCCCCGGGGCCACTATGGCTACACCTTC; CDR3: CASRPRGHYGYTF
J: TRBJ2-1; D: TRBD2; size: NA; V: TRBV11-1; DNA: TGTGCCAGCAGCTTAGCGTATACTAGCGGATCTTACAATGAGCAGTTCTTC; CDR3: CASSLAYTSGSYNEQFF
J: TRBJ1-3; D: NA; size: NA; V: TRBV5-1; DNA: TGCGCCAGCAGCTTGGGACAGGCCTCTGGAAACACCATATATTTT; CDR3: CASSLGQASGNTIYF
J: TRBJ1-1; D: NA; size: NA; V: TRBV19; DNA: TGTGCCAGTAGTATACTTGGTCAACACCTCGCTGAAGCTTTCTTT; CDR3: CASSILGQHLAEAFF
J: TRBJ1-2; D: TRBD1; size: NA; V: TRBV29-1; DNA: TGCAGCGTTTCTCTACAGGGGGGATCCTATGGCTACACCTTC; CDR3: CSVSLQGGSYGYTF
J: TRBJ1-1; D: TRBD1; size: few; V: TRBV28; DNA: TGTGCCAGCAGCCTCCCGGGACAGGGGGATACTGAAGCTTTCTTT; CDR3: CASSLPGQGDTEAFF
J: TRBJ2-3; D: NA; size: NA; V: TRBV9; DNA: TGTGCCAGCAGCGTAGGTCTAGCGCTTAGCACAGATACGCAGTATTTT; CDR3: CASSVGLALSTDTQYF
J: TRBJ2-1; D: NA; size: NA; V: TRBV11-1; DNA: TGTGCCAGCAGCTTAAAACGTGATAGGGTAGGTGAGCAGTTCTTC; CDR3: CASSLKRDRVGEQFF
J: TRBJ1-2; D: NA; size: NA; V: TRBV28; DNA: TGTGCCAGTTACGGCGAGTACTATGGCTACACCTTC; CDR3: CASYGEYYGYTF
J: TRBJ2-2; D: NA; size: NA; V: TRBV11-3; DNA: TGTGCCAGCAGCTTAGGGACTAAAAACACCGGGGAGCTGTTTTTT; CDR3: CASSLGTKNTGELFF
J: TRBJ2-1; D: TRBD2; size: medium-sized; V: TRBV4-3; DNA: TGCGCCAGCAGCCAAGACCGGGTCGGGGGGGGTTACAATGAGCAGTTCTTC; CDR3: CASSQDRVGGGYNEQFF
J: TRBJ2-7; D: NA; size: NA; V: TRBV18; DNA: TGTGCCAGCTCGGGATTACCCCAGTACGAGCAGTACTTC; CDR3: CASSGLPQYEQYF
J: TRBJ2-3; D: NA; size: NA; V: TRBV5-1; DNA: TGCGCCAGCAGGCCCGGAGGCACAGATACGCAGTATTTT; CDR3: CASRPGGTDTQYF